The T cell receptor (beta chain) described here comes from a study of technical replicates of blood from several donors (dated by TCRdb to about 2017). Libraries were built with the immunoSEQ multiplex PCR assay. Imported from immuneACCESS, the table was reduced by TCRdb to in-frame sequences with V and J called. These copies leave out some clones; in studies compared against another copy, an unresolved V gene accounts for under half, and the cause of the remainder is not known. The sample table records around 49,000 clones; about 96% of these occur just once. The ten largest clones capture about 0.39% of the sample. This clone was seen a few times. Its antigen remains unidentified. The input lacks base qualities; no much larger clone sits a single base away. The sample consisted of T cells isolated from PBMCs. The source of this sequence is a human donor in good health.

The CDR3 reads CASSSRTGATDTQYF. The bases are TGTGCCAGCAGCTCACGGACAGGGGCTACGGATACGCAGTATTTT. The chain employs TRBV5-5 and TRBJ2-3; 9 bases in the middle match TRBD1. Reading the germline V gene (reference sequence) gives CDR1 SGHKS and CDR2 YYEKEE. V is cut back by 3 bases and J by 6 bases, with 8 bases in the junction unmatched. The CDR3 covers 15 residues, taking in both the cysteine and the phenylalanine. Only the CDR3 part of the read is kept: 45 bases, read in frame from the first base.